Each of the 15 T cell receptor beta chains below was sequenced from the same sample in a study of yellow fever vaccine responses in identical twins. TCRdb reprocessed the RT-PCR reads with MiXCR, giving one entry per CDR3 protein. Seen here are 9,900 or so distinct CDR3 sequences, around four fifths observed once, and the top ten hold approximately 2%. Sequences were derived from T cells from blood (PBMCs), unsorted or a sorted subset (not recorded which), sampled before or after yellow fever vaccination (not recorded which). These receptors came from a woman aged 18-35 years who received the yellow fever vaccine.

V is TRBV20-1 and J is TRBJ2-1; D gene uncertain. The CDR3 consists of 13 residues. Deletions cut 0 bases from V and 6 bases from J, with 9 bases between. Germline V gene lookup returns CDR1 DFQATT and CDR2 SNEGSKA (reference sequence). DNA for the CDR3: TGCAGTGCTAGAGATGCCCCTCGCAATGAGCAGTTCTTC. Encoded protein: CSARDAPRNEQFF.

This chain connects TRBV5-1 to TRBJ1-1; 8 bases agree with TRBD1. Germline V lookup: CDR1 SGHRS, CDR2 YFSETQ. This CDR3 has 14 amino acids. With 3 bases clipped from V and 7 bases from J, the junction kept 8 bases outside the gene matches. CDR3 nucleotide sequence: TGCGCCAGCAGCTCCCAGGACAGGGTAGGTGAAGCTTTCTTT. Translating it yields CASSSQDRVGEAFF.

V gene TRBV11-3 combines with J gene TRBJ2-7, with TRBD2 matching 9 bases. V was pared by 7 bases and J by 6 bases, with 13 bases of the junction left unmatched. The germline CDR1 and CDR2 sequences are SGHNT and YENEEA. The CDR3 has 15 residues. CDR3 residues: CASTRITGLAGEQYF. For the CDR3, the DNA is TGTGCCAGCACCAGAATCACGGGACTAGCTGGCGAGCAGTACTTC.

This chain connects TRBV28 to TRBJ2-3; D unresolved. This CDR3 spans 14 amino acids. The germline V gene has CDR1 MDHEN and CDR2 SYDVKM. The V end was cut by 5 bases, the J end by 2 bases, with 11 bases between. The CDR3 DNA sequence: TGTGCCAGCAGTCCGGTGGCCGACACAGATACGCAGTATTTT. Its protein product is CASSPVADTDTQYF.

The chain links TRBV28 to TRBJ1-2; D ambiguous. The CDR3 extends over 14 amino acids. Germline CDR1 MDHEN, CDR2 SYDVKM. Between the trimmed V and J ends, which lost 3 bases and 1 base, there was a span of 9 bases. CDR3 residues: CASSLSPGNYGYTF. For the CDR3, the DNA is TGTGCCAGCAGTTTGAGTCCGGGTAACTATGGCTACACCTTC.

V usage is TRBV18 and J usage is TRBJ2-1, with D unclear. This CDR3 comprises 13 residues. Germline lookup yields CDR1 KGHSH and CDR2 LQKENI. Trimming left V 3 bases short and J 5 bases short, with 8 bases between. CDR3 region: CASSPDPDNEQFF. The CDR3 coding sequence is TGTGCCAGCTCACCCGACCCCGACAATGAGCAGTTCTTC.

The chain has TRBV12-3 or TRBV12-4 and TRBJ2-2; 11 nucleotides agree with TRBD2. Trimming at V came to 5 bases and at J to 3 bases, leaving 5 bases not matched to a gene. The CDR3 totals 16 residues. The CDR3 sequence is CASSPIAGGDTGELFF. CDR3 nucleotides: TGTGCCAGCAGTCCCATAGCGGGAGGGGACACCGGGGAGCTGTTTTTT.

V usage is TRBV10-3 and J usage is TRBJ2-3; the D gene could be TRBD1 or TRBD2 (5 bases each). Per germline, CDR1 ENHRY and CDR2 SYGVKD. This CDR3 contains 16 residues. V was cut by 9 bases and J by 3 bases, with 22 bases left in between. This chain's CDR3 is CAMLRGDAPGTDTQYF. The CDR3 DNA is TGTGCCATGCTACGAGGGGACGCGCCCGGGACAGATACGCAGTATTTT.

This chain joins TRBV12-3 or TRBV12-4 and TRBJ2-1, with no clear D. The CDR3 runs to 12 residues. V was trimmed by 4 bases and J by 9 bases, leaving 10 bases between them. For the CDR3, the DNA is TGTGCCAGCAGTTGGGCTAAAGGTGAGCAGTTCTTC. As protein: CASSWAKGEQFF.

The chain employs TRBV7-6 and TRBJ2-5; D is uncertain. Trimming removed 2 bases from V and 3 bases from J, with 10 bases in between. The CDR3 spans 14 residues. The V gene's germline CDR1 is SGHVS and CDR2 FNYEAQ. In DNA, the CDR3 is TGTGCCAGCAGCTTATGGGTAGGGAAAGAGACCCAGTACTTC. Translated, it gives CASSLWVGKETQYF.

The V call is TRBV10-2, the J call TRBJ2-3, with TRBD2 matching over 7 bases. The V and J ends lost 8 bases and 1 base, in that order; junction bases with no gene match: 6. This CDR3 is 14 amino acids long. Per germline, CDR1 WSHSY and CDR2 SAAADI. CDR3 nucleotide sequence: TGCGCCAGCCAAAGACTAGCAGGCACAGATACGCAGTATTTT. Translating it yields CASQRLAGTDTQYF.

The chain recombines TRBV20-1 with TRBJ2-1; D not resolved. Germline values: CDR1 DFQATT, CDR2 SNEGSKA (reference sequence). V was trimmed by 1 base and J by 0 bases, leaving 4 bases between them. The CDR3 runs to 13 residues. The DNA of the CDR3 is TGCAGTGCTAGAGTTATCTCCTACAATGAGCAGTTCTTC. Residues: CSARVISYNEQFF.

The gene calls are TRBV5-4 and TRBJ1-2; TRBD1 is a possible D gene (6 bases). This CDR3 has 13 amino acids. Germline V gene data show CDR1 as SGHNT and CDR2 as YYREEE (reference sequence). V shed 5 bases and J shed 3 bases, with 11 bases lying between them. Here the CDR3 reads CASRPTGHYGYTF. DNA of the CDR3: TGTGCCAGCAGGCCGACAGGTCACTATGGCTACACCTTC. Using reference TRBV5-4 and TRBJ1-2 for the parts outside the CDR3, the full variable domain is ETGVTQSPTHLIKTRGQQVTLRCSSQSGHNTVSWYQQALGQGPQFIFQYYREEENGRGNFPPRFSGLQFPNYSSELNVNALELDDSALYLCASRPTGHYGYTFGSGTRLTVV.

This chain links TRBV3-1 with TRBJ1-2, with unresolved D. This CDR3 has 15 residues. V was clipped by 0 bases and J by 4 bases, with 12 bases between them. Germline-derived CDR1 and CDR2 are LGHDT and YNNKEL (reference sequence). The CDR3 here is CASSQDLRGSYGYTF. In DNA, the CDR3 is TGTGCCAGCAGCCAAGATCTTCGGGGTAGCTATGGCTACACCTTC.

J is TRBJ2-7 and V is TRBV29-1; TRBD2 matches at 13 bases. CDR3 length: 13 residues. V was pared by 6 bases and J by 4 bases, with 3 bases of the junction left unmatched. Germline assignment: CDR1 SQVTM and CDR2 ANQGSEA. The DNA of the CDR3 is TGCAGCGTCAGGACTAGCGGGAGATACGAGCAGTACTTC. The encoded protein is CSVRTSGRYEQYF.